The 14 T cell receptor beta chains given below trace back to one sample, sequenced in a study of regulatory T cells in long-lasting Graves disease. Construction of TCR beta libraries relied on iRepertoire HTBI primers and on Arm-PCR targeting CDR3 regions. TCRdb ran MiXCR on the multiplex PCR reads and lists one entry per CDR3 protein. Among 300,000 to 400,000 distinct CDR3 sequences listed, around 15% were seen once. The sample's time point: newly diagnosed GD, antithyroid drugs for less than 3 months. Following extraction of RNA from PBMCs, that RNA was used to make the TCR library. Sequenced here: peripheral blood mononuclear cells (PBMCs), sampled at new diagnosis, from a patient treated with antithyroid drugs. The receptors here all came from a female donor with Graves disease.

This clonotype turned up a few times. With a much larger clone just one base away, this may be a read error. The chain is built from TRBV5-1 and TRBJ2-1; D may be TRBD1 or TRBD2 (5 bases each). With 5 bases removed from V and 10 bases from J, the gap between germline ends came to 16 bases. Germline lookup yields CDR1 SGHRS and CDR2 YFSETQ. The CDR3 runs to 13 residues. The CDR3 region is CASRTGPSYEQFF. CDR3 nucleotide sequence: TGCGCCAGCAGAACGGGACCCTCCTACGAGCAGTTCTTC.

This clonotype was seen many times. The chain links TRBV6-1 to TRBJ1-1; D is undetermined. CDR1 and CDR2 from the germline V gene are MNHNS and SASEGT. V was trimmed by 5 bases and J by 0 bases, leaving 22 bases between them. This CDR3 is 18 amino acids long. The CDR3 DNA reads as TGTGCCAGCAGTACCGAAACCCTACGACGCGGAATGAACACTGAAGCTTTCTTT. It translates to CASSTETLRRGMNTEAFF.

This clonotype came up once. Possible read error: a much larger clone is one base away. This CDR3 reads CASSLVVSSGGLTRELFF. The DNA for the CDR3 is TGTGCCAGCAGCTTAGTGGTCTCCAGCGGGGGCTTGACCAGGGAGCTGTTTTTT. The chain combines TRBV7-2 with TRBJ2-2; 8 bases match TRBD2. Per germline, CDR1 SGHTA and CDR2 FQGNSA. V shed 1 base, J shed 9 bases, and the junction held 16 bases outside the gene matches. The CDR3 has 18 residues.

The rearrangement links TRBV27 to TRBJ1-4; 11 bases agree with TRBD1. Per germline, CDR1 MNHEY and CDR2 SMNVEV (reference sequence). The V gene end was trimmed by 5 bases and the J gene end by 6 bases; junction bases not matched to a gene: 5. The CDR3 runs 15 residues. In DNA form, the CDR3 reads TGTGCCAGCAGTGATCCGGGACAGGGGGATGAAAAACTGTTTTTT. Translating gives CASSDPGQGDEKLFF.

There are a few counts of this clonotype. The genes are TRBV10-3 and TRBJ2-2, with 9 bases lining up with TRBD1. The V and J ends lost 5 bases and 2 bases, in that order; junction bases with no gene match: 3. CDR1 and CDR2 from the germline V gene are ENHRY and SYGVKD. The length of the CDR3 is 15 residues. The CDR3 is CAISPQGANTGELFF. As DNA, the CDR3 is TGTGCCATCAGTCCACAGGGGGCTAACACCGGGGAGCTGTTTTTT.

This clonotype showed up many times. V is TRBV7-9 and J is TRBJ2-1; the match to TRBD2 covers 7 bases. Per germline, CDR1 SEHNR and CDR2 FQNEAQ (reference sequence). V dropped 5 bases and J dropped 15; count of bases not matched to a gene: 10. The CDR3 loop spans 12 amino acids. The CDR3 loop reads CASSVTGTNGFF. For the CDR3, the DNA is TGTGCCAGCAGCGTAACCGGGACTAACGGGTTCTTC.

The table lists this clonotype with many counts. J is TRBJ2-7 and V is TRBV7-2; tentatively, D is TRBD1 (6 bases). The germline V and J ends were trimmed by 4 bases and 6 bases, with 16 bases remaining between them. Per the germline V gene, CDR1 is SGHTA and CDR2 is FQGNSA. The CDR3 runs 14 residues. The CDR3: CASSSIEDSPEQYF. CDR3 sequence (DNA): TGTGCCAGCAGCTCCATTGAGGACAGTCCCGAGCAGTACTTC.

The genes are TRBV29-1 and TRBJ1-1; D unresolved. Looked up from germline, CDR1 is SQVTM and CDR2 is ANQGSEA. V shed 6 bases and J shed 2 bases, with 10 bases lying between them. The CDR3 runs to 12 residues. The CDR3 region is CSVREANTEAFF. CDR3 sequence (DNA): TGCAGCGTCCGGGAAGCCAACACTGAAGCTTTCTTT. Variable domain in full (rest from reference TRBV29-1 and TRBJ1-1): SAVISQKPSRDICQRGTSLTIQCQVDSQVTMMFWYRQQPGQSLTLIATANQGSEATYESGFVIDKFPISRPNLTFSTLTVSNMSPEDSSIYLCSVREANTEAFFGQGTRLTVV.

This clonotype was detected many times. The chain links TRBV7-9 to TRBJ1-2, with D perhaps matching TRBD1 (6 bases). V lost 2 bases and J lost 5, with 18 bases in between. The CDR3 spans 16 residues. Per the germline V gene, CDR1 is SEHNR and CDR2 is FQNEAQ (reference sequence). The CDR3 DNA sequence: TGTGCCAGCAGCTTAACCCCTGGGGCAGGGGATTATGGCTACACCTTC. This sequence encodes CASSLTPGAGDYGYTF.

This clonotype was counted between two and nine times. The CDR3 nucleotides read TGCGCCAGCAGCCCGGAACTAGCGGGAGCCTACGAGCAGTACTTC. It translates to CASSPELAGAYEQYF. V usage is TRBV4-3 and J usage is TRBJ2-7; TRBD2 matches 11 bases. CDR1 and CDR2 from the germline V gene are LGHNA and YSLEER. The CDR3 loop spans 15 amino acids. V was pared by 4 bases and J by 2 bases, with 4 bases of the junction left unmatched.

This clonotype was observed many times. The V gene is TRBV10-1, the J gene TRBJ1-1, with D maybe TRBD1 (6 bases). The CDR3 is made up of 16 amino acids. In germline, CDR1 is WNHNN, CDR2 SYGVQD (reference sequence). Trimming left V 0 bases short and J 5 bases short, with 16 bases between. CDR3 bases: TGCGCCAGCAGTGAGTCGGGTCAGGGGCAAAGAACTGAAGCTTTCTTT. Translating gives CASSESGQGQRTEAFF.

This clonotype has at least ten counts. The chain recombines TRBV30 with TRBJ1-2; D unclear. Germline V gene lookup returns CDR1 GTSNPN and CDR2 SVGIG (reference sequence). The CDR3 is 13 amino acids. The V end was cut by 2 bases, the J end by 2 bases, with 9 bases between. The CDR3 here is CAWSSERNYGYTF. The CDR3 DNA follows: TGTGCCTGGAGTAGCGAACGAAACTATGGCTACACCTTC. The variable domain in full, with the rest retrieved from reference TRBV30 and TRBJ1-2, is SQTIHQWPATLVQPVGSPLSLECTVEGTSNPNLYWYRQAAGRGLQLLFYSVGIGQISSEVPQNLSASRPQDRQFILSSKKLLLSDSGFYLCAWSSERNYGYTFGSGTRLTVV.

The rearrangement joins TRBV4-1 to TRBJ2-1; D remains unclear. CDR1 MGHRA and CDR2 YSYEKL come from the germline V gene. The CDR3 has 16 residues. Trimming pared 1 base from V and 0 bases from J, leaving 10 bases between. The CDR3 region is CASSQGYSPSYNEQFF. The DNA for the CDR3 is TGCGCCAGCAGCCAAGGCTACTCCCCCTCCTACAATGAGCAGTTCTTC.

CDR3 sequence (DNA): TGTGCCAGCAGCTTGACTAGCGGGGGGGCGCAGGAGACCCAGTACTTC. As protein: CASSLTSGGAQETQYF. The rearrangement uses TRBV5-5 and TRBJ2-5, with 13 bases fitting TRBD2. This CDR3 spans 16 amino acids. Germline loops: CDR1 SGHKS, CDR2 YYEKEE (reference sequence). V trimming: 1 base; J trimming: 5 bases; junction bases outside the gene matches: 5.